This passage covers 4 T cell receptor beta chains from one sample sequenced in a study of breast tumors, draining lymph nodes, adjacent tissues. TCRdb reprocessed the multiplex PCR reads via MiXCR and lists one record per CDR3 protein. In the table there are around 130,000 distinct CDR3 sequences, 21% of which are singletons. The lymph nodes were axillary draining lymph nodes from breast cancer patients. Material: axillary lymph node tissue. The source of these receptors is a female donor with breast cancer. Some clones in this sample may be carry-over from other donors' samples.

The sample holds many counts of this clonotype. V and J are TRBV5-1 and TRBJ2-1; D gene ambiguous. The CDR3 length is 14 residues. V was clipped by 0 bases and J by 6 bases, with 10 bases between them. CDR1 and CDR2 from the germline V gene are SGHRS and YFSETQ. The chain's CDR3 is CASSLGGWTNEQFF. The CDR3 DNA is TGCGCCAGCAGCTTGGGTGGCTGGACCAATGAGCAGTTCTTC.

The table lists this clonotype with many counts. The chain recombines TRBV24-1 with TRBJ2-1; 9 nucleotides agree with TRBD2. Trimming cost V 9 bases and J 2 bases; bases outside gene matches: 7. The CDR3 runs 15 residues. Germline-derived CDR1 and CDR2 are KGHDR and SFDVKD. The CDR3 region has the DNA TGTGCCACCGCCTCTAGCGGGACCCCCTACAATGAGCAGTTCTTC. Its protein product is CATASSGTPYNEQFF.

As regards this clonotype: With a much larger clone just one base away, this may be a read error. The chain carries TRBV7-2 and TRBJ2-3; D may be TRBD2 (6 bases). CDR3 length equals 13 residues. Trimming stripped 4 bases from V and 5 bases from J, with 10 bases between. In germline, CDR1 is SGHTA, CDR2 FQGNSA. The CDR3 DNA follows: TGTGCCAGCAGCTCCCTGACTAGAGATACGCAGTATTTT. Residues: CASSSLTRDTQYF.

Concerning this clonotype: One end of the junction varies from germline; a read error may be responsible. The chain joins TRBV19 to TRBJ2-2, with 14 nucleotides matching TRBD2. CDR1 LNHDA and CDR2 SQIVND come from the germline V gene (reference sequence). The CDR3 covers 17 residues. The CDR3 here is CASSIGTSGSNTGELLF. CDR3 nucleotide sequence: TGTGCCAGTAGTATCGGGACTAGCGGGAGCAACACCGGGGAGCTGCTTTTT.